The TCR beta chain described here comes from a study of cytomegalovirus exposure and HLA in healthy donors. Study-level results: A reported reduction in N-insertions relative to the roughly 710-donor mean was seen in an Asian-associated ancestry cluster in a later analysis. Among TCR sequences, most were rare, though some public TCRs appeared in many donors.

This clone was seen only once. The antigen remains unidentified. PCR amplification relied on 60 Vbeta primers (plus 13 Jbeta primers). Some clones are missing from TCRdb's copy, which holds only in-frame ones; the method was immunoSEQ multiplex PCR. The sample yields fewer than 150,000 clones, around three quarters seen once. V shed 1 base and J shed 1 base, with 10 bases lying between them. Germline CDR1 reads SNHLY; CDR2 reads FYNNEI. The CDR3 has 15 amino acids. Among the donors, all were healthy bone marrow donors. This chain links TRBV2 with TRBJ1-1; a weak D match, TRBD1 (5 bases). Sequencing used PBMCs. The sequence was collected from a middle-aged man in good health and CMV-seropositive. The CDR3: CASSEGGPANTEAFF. The CDR3, as DNA: TGTGCCAGCAGTGAAGGGGGCCCAGCGAACACTGAAGCTTTCTTT. Supplemented by reference TRBV2 and TRBJ1-1, the full variable domain reads EPEVTQTPSHQVTQMGQEVILRCVPISNHLYFYWYRQILGQKVEFLVSFYNNEISEKSEIFDDQFSVERPDGSNFTLKIRSTKLEDSAMYFCASSEGGPANTEAFFGQGTRLTVV.